This T cell receptor beta chain emerged from a study of blood T cell repertoires in COVID-19. Study as a whole: The United States, Italy and Spain provided the acute and convalescent COVID-19 samples.

Germline V gene sequence: CDR1 MNHEY, CDR2 SMNVEV (reference sequence). The CDR3 contains 15 residues. V was pared by 4 bases and J by 4 bases, with 16 bases between. Original handling: Reference gene primers were amplified, and this amplification served to estimate nucleated cell counts. Generated by immunoSEQ multiplex PCR, the TCRdb table keeps only in-frame clones and is missing some. That table is the source of V, J and clone size, and D and trimming were worked out from the DNA. The sample includes 250,000 to 300,000 clones, around 86% of them seen just once. Specimen: peripheral blood. V usage is TRBV27 and J usage is TRBJ1-2, with D tentatively TRBD1 (5 bases). The sequence was collected from a woman aged 40 to 50 who had recovered from COVID-19. The CDR3 loop is CASSSSRVSSYGYTF. The CDR3 nucleotides read TGTGCCAGCAGTTCCTCCAGGGTTTCCAGCTATGGCTACACCTTC.